One sample yielded the 27 T cell receptor beta chains listed below, sequenced in a study of blood T cell repertoires in COVID-19 (dated by TCRdb to 2020 to 2022). Library preparation was by the immunoSEQ multiplex PCR assay. TCRdb obtained this table from immuneACCESS and retained in-frame rearrangements with V and J assigned. These tables miss some clones; where compared with another copy, unresolved V genes account for less than half of the shortfall, and the remainder is unexplained. This sample has just over 90,000 clones in its table, and 86% of those were observed once. The top ten constitute about 19% of the sample. Input material: peripheral blood. Receptor source: a woman older than 75 with acute or convalescent COVID-19.

The genes are TRBV19 and TRBJ1-1, with a possible D match to TRBD1 (6 bases). Looked up from germline, CDR1 is LNHDA and CDR2 is SQIVND (reference sequence). This CDR3 region has 14 residues. V gave up 5 bases and J gave up 1 base, with 11 bases separating them. The CDR3 protein is CASSPTGQNTEAFF. The DNA for the CDR3 is TGTGCCAGTAGTCCAACGGGACAGAACACTGAAGCTTTCTTT.

The chain employs TRBV6-5 and TRBJ1-6, with 7 bases aligning to TRBD1. The CDR3 consists of 15 residues. Germline V lookup: CDR1 MNHEY, CDR2 SVGAGI. Germline trimming cut 5 bases from V and 6 bases from J; bases unmatched to any gene: 7. CDR3 loop: CASSHRTGINSPLHF. In DNA form, the CDR3 reads TGTGCCAGCAGTCATCGGACAGGAATTAATTCACCCCTCCACTTT.

This chain connects TRBV5-4 to TRBJ2-7, with 9 bases aligning to TRBD1. CDR1 and CDR2 (germline): SGHNT, YYREEE (reference sequence). This CDR3 is 15 amino acids long. V dropped 4 bases and J dropped 3; count of bases not matched to a gene: 8. This chain's CDR3 is CASSLPGQGFYEQYF. The CDR3 DNA is TGTGCCAGCAGCCTGCCGGGACAGGGTTTCTACGAGCAGTACTTC.

This clone was detected only a few times. The chain uses TRBV2 and TRBJ1-2; 10 bases map to TRBD1. Trimming removed 7 bases from V and 7 bases from J; junction bases left unmatched: 6. The germline V gene encodes CDR1 SNHLY and CDR2 FYNNEI. CDR3 size: 13 residues. The CDR3: CASIRDRGSGYTF. DNA for the CDR3: TGTGCCAGCATTCGGGACAGGGGATCTGGCTACACCTTC.

The chain uses TRBV12-3 or TRBV12-4 and TRBJ1-3; D not certain. Trimming pared 7 bases from V and 9 bases from J, leaving 13 bases between. This CDR3 has 12 residues. The CDR3 nucleotides are TGTGCCAGCAACCCTGGGGAGGCCACCATATATTTT. Its translation is CASNPGEATIYF.

This sequence joins TRBV6-5 and TRBJ1-1, with 8 bases matching TRBD1. The CDR3 is 13 amino acids. The junction had 10 bases not matched to a gene; V was cut back by 5 bases and J by 11 bases. The germline V gene encodes CDR1 MNHEY and CDR2 SVGAGI. CDR3 nucleotide sequence: TGTGCCAGCAGTACTAGGTTACAGGGGGACGCTTTCTTT. Its protein product is CASSTRLQGDAFF.

The table lists this clone with a count of one. The rearrangement joins TRBV5-5 to TRBJ1-5; 9 nucleotides align to TRBD1. With V trimmed by 2 bases and J by 2 bases, 5 bases remained unmatched. Germline V gene lookup returns CDR1 SGHKS and CDR2 YYEKEE (reference sequence). CDR3 length equals 16 residues. The CDR3 sequence is CASSLQGARGNQPQHF. As DNA, the CDR3 is TGTGCCAGCAGCTTACAGGGGGCGCGAGGCAATCAGCCCCAGCATTTT.

The chain employs TRBV7-9 and TRBJ2-3; D unresolved. The germline V gene has CDR1 SEHNR and CDR2 FQNEAQ (reference sequence). The CDR3 contains 15 residues. The V end was cut by 1 base, the J end by 0 bases, with 8 bases between. The CDR3 protein is CASSLDGLSTDTQYF. The CDR3 DNA sequence: TGTGCCAGCAGCTTAGACGGGTTGAGCACAGATACGCAGTATTTT.

The chain couples TRBV5-1 to TRBJ1-5; 7 bases are a match to TRBD1. The CDR3 is made up of 15 amino acids. Germline V gene sequence: CDR1 SGHRS, CDR2 YFSETQ. V dropped 0 bases and J dropped 6; count of bases not matched to a gene: 6. Written as DNA, the CDR3 is TGCGCCAGCAGCTTGGACCAGACAGGGTCTCAGCCCCAGCATTTT. Translated, it gives CASSLDQTGSQPQHF.

The J gene is TRBJ1-6, the V gene TRBV9; TRBD1 might be the D (6 bases). CDR1 SGDLS and CDR2 YYNGEE come from the germline V gene. The CDR3 is 18 residues long. V was pared by 4 bases and J by 6 bases, with 23 bases between. In DNA, the CDR3 is TGTGCCAGCAGCCCTCGCCAGCAGGGGATTGGTTTTAATTCACCCCTCCACTTT. This translates into CASSPRQQGIGFNSPLHF. Full variable domain (missing parts from reference TRBV9 and TRBJ1-6): DSGVTQTPKHLITATGQRVTLRCSPRSGDLSVYWYQQSLDQGLQFLIQYYNGEERAKGNILERFSAQQFPDLHSELNLSSLELGDSALYFCASSPRQQGIGFNSPLHFGNGTRLTVT.

The CDR3 DNA sequence: TGTGCCACCAGTGATGCCGGGACAGGGTCAGCTTTCTTT. Translation gives CATSDAGTGSAFF. This chain uses TRBV24-1 with TRBJ1-1; TRBD1 aligns across 9 bases. The junction had 5 bases not matched to a gene; V was cut back by 3 bases and J by 10 bases. The V gene's germline CDR1 is KGHDR and CDR2 SFDVKD. The CDR3 has 13 residues.

The chain employs TRBV19 and TRBJ1-3, with a possible D match to TRBD1 (5 bases). This CDR3 has 14 amino acids. The V gene's germline CDR1 is LNHDA and CDR2 SQIVND (reference sequence). V was shortened by 7 bases and J by 4 bases, with 14 bases between the two germline ends. This chain's CDR3 is CASTLGQVGNTIYF. CDR3 nucleotides: TGTGCCAGTACCTTAGGACAAGTCGGAAACACCATATATTTT.

This clone occurred once. This chain joins TRBV10-1 and TRBJ1-1, with 9 bases aligning to TRBD1. With V trimmed by 0 bases and J by 11 bases, 4 bases remained unmatched. CDR3 size: 13 residues. The germline V gene encodes CDR1 WNHNN and CDR2 SYGVQD (reference sequence). CDR3 DNA sequence: TGCGCCAGCAGTGAGTCAGGGACAGGGTTGGCTTTCTTT. This codes for CASSESGTGLAFF.

The chain recombines TRBV12-5 with TRBJ1-3; no reliable D call. Germline CDR1 and CDR2: LGHNT and FRNRAP. The length of the CDR3 is 11 residues. Trimming pared 4 bases from V and 7 bases from J, leaving 5 bases between. The CDR3, as DNA: TGTGCTAGTGGTTCGTTTAACACCATATATTTT. Its translation is CASGSFNTIYF. Looking up the rest from reference TRBV12-5 and TRBJ1-3 gives the full variable domain: DARVTQTPRHKVTEMGQEVTMRCQPILGHNTVFWYRQTMMQGLELLAYFRNRAPLDDSGMPKDRFSAEMPDATLATLKIQPSEPRDSAVYFCASGSFNTIYFGEGSWLTVV.

The chain is built from TRBV7-3 and TRBJ2-5; no firm D call. Germline loops: CDR1 SGHTA, CDR2 FQGTGA. Trimming took off 0 bases at V and 3 bases at J, with 5 bases between the two ends. The CDR3 runs 13 residues. CDR3 protein: CASSLTIEETQYF. The CDR3 DNA reads TGTGCCAGCAGCTTAACGATAGAAGAGACCCAGTACTTC.

The rearrangement joins TRBV19 to TRBJ2-3; TRBD1 matches 8 bases. Germline assignment: CDR1 LNHDA and CDR2 SQIVND (reference sequence). The CDR3 has 14 amino acids. Unmatched junction bases numbered 6, after V lost 7 bases and J lost 3 bases. DNA for the CDR3: TGTGCCAGTACTCCGGACAGGGCAACAGATACGCAGTATTTT. Amino acid sequence: CASTPDRATDTQYF.

This chain links TRBV18 with TRBJ1-1; no definite D call. The germline CDR1 and CDR2 sequences are KGHSH and LQKENI. The CDR3 has 12 residues. V shed 3 bases and J shed 11 bases, with 13 bases lying between them. CDR3 nucleotides: TGTGCCAGCTCACCTTTGGAGAGAGGTGCTTTCTTT. It is translated as CASSPLERGAFF.

The chain recombines TRBV6-5 with TRBJ2-1, with a possible D match to TRBD2 (6 bases). The CDR3 has 14 amino acids. Trimming stripped 8 bases from V and 6 bases from J, with 17 bases between. Germline V CDR1 and CDR2: MNHEY, SVGAGI. CDR3 in amino acids: CASWAGNKGNEQFF. The CDR3 bases are TGTGCCAGCTGGGCGGGGAATAAGGGCAATGAGCAGTTCTTC.

This clone showed up just once. The chain is built from TRBV9 and TRBJ1-1; 7 bases are a match to TRBD1. Per germline, CDR1 SGDLS and CDR2 YYNGEE. This CDR3 is built from 16 residues. The J segment lost 6 bases and the V segment lost 5 bases, leaving 16 bases of the junction unmatched. The DNA for the CDR3 is TGTGCCAGCAGTGGCCCCTCCACAGGGGTCGGACCTGAAGCTTTCTTT. This codes for CASSGPSTGVGPEAFF.

This chain uses TRBV15 with TRBJ2-1, with no clear D. V gave up 2 bases and J gave up 9 bases, with 11 bases separating them. This CDR3 region has 13 residues. CDR1 is LNHNV and CDR2 is YYDKDF in the germline V gene (reference sequence). In DNA form, the CDR3 reads TGTGCCACCAGCAGACTGTATTTCAGTGAGCAGTTCTTC. Translating it yields CATSRLYFSEQFF.

The chain joins TRBV7-8 to TRBJ2-7; D is undetermined. V shed 5 bases and J shed 0 bases, with 8 bases lying between them. CDR3 length equals 13 residues. Germline V gene sequence: CDR1 SGHVS, CDR2 FQNEAQ. The DNA of the CDR3 is TGTGCCAGCAGCCCCCGTTACTCCTACGAGCAGTACTTC. This gives the protein CASSPRYSYEQYF.

This chain uses TRBV7-9 with TRBJ1-2; 7 nucleotides match TRBD1. From germline, CDR1 is SEHNR and CDR2 FQNEAQ (reference sequence). Germline trimming cut 2 bases from V and 3 bases from J; bases unmatched to any gene: 3. The CDR3 contains 14 residues. The CDR3 here is CASSLLQGYYGYTF. The DNA of the CDR3 is TGTGCCAGCAGCTTATTACAGGGGTACTATGGCTACACCTTC.

The rearrangement links TRBV7-9 to TRBJ2-7; D remains unclear. V lost 1 base and J 0 bases, leaving 7 bases between the germline ends. CDR3 length: 14 residues. Germline V lookup: CDR1 SEHNR, CDR2 FQNEAQ (reference sequence). This CDR3 is CASSLGRSSYEQYF. The CDR3 bases are TGTGCCAGCAGCTTAGGCCGGAGCTCCTACGAGCAGTACTTC.

The chain carries TRBV11-2 and TRBJ1-4, with 10 bases fitting TRBD1. The CDR3 has 16 amino acids. Germline lookup yields CDR1 SGHAT and CDR2 FQNNGV. With 5 bases clipped from V and 8 bases from J, the junction kept 11 bases outside the gene matches. DNA for the CDR3: TGTGCCAGCAGCCCCTATTACCGGACAGGGGGGGAAAAACTGTTTTTT. It is translated as CASSPYYRTGGEKLFF.

The CDR3 spells CASSDYPARYGYTF. The CDR3, as DNA: TGTGCCAGCAGTGACTACCCCGCGCGCTATGGCTACACCTTC. V gene TRBV6-4 combines with J gene TRBJ1-2; D is ambiguous. CDR3 length: 14 residues. V lost 1 base and J 4 bases, leaving 10 bases between the germline ends. Germline loops: CDR1 MRHNA, CDR2 SNTAGT.

This clone has only one observation. In DNA, the CDR3 is TGTGCCAGCAGTTGGCAAAACTACGAGCAGTACTTC. This translates into CASSWQNYEQYF. The chain has TRBV6-5 and TRBJ2-7; D is unclear. The CDR3 consists of 12 residues. Germline CDR1 and CDR2: MNHEY and SVGAGI. Trimming took off 4 bases at V and 3 bases at J, with 7 bases between the two ends.

CDR3 sequence: CASSQVGSEQFF. The DNA of the CDR3 is TGCGCCAGCAGCCAAGTGGGGAGTGAGCAGTTCTTC. This rearrangement joins TRBV4-1 to TRBJ2-1; a possible D gene is TRBD2 (5 bases). CDR1 and CDR2 (germline): MGHRA, YSYEKL. V lost 1 base and J 9 bases, leaving 7 bases between the germline ends. The CDR3 loop spans 12 amino acids.